This T cell receptor beta chain came from a study of cytomegalovirus exposure and HLA in healthy donors. The CDR3 spans 14 residues. V shed 6 bases and J shed 3 bases, with 14 bases lying between them. CDR1 is MNHNS and CDR2 is SASEGT in the germline V gene. With 60 Vbeta and 13 Jbeta primers, the PCR was carried out. Using immunoSEQ multiplex PCR, the repertoire was profiled, and TCRdb retains in-frame clones only, with some absent. The sample shows more than 110,000 clones, roughly 77% of them seen only once. Sample: PBMCs. The rearrangement links TRBV6-1 to TRBJ1-1; unclear D gene. The TCR originated in a female donor in good health and CMV-seronegative. CDR3: CASSRAGLDTEAFF. The CDR3 nucleotides read TGTGCCAGCAGCAGAGCAGGTTTGGACACTGAAGCTTTCTTT.